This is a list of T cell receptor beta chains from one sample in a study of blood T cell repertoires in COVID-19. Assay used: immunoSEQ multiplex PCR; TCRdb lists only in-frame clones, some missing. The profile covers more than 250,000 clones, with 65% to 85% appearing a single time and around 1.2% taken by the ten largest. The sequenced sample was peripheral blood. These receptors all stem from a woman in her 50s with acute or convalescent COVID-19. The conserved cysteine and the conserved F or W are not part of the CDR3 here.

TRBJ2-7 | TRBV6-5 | ASSPDGSIYEQY
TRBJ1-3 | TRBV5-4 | ASSLGLGDTIY
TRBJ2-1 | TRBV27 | ASRRVGSGYNEQF
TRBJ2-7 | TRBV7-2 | ASSFRTSGLVGEQY
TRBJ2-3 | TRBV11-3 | ASSSTGNTDTQY
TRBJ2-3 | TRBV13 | ASSSTSGSTDTQY
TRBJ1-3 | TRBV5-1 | ASSSQNTIY
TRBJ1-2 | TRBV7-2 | ASSLAGLRTNYGYT
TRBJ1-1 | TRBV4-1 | ASSGMGGKTEAF
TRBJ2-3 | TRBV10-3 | AISAFRGAGERDTQY
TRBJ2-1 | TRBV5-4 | ASSGSYNEQF
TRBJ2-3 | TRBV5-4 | ASSLRQSTDTQY
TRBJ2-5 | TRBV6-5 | ASLDRVQETQY
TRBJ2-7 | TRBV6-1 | ASSESGTGINEQY
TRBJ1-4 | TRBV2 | ASSDGGSHEKLF
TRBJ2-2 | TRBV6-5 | ASRIAGAYTGELF
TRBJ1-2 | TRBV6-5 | ASSSKGQGDYGYT
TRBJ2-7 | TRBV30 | AWSRLGAGQDEQY
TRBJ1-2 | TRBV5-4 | ASSLVVQAGDYGYT
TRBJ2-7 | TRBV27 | ASSPKSTSRSYEQY
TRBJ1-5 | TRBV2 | ASSGQENSNQPQH
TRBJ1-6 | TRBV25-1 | ASSERTGSYNSPLH
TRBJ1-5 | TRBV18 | ASSPPGGRSQPQH
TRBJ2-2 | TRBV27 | ASSPDGAGRFGELF
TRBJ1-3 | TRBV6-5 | ASSYSRQVAGNTIY
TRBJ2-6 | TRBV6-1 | ASSEAGALGGANVLT
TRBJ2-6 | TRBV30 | AWISDSRANVLT
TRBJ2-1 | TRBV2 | ASSGSGRAYNEQF
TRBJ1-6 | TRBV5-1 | ASSVGTGGAVAPLH
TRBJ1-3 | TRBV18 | ASSQGQGATGNTIY
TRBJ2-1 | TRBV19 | ASIGMNEQF
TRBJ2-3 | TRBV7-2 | ASSETSGRSADTQY
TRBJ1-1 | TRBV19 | ASSRGRGQRNTEAF
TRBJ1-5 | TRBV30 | AWSVNQGQPQH
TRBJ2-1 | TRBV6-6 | ASSYPVAGANEQF
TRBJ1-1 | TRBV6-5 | AGEDRGDTEAF
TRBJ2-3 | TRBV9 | ASSGLWTGGPPDTQY